These T cell receptor beta chains were read from a single sample in a study of blood T cell repertoires in COVID-19. Profiled with immunoSEQ multiplex PCR; TCRdb holds only in-frame clones, not every one. The sample yields about 310,000 clones, around 87% seen once. Sequencing was carried out using peripheral blood. The origin of the receptors is a woman in her forties or fifties who had recovered from COVID-19. CDR3s include the opening cysteine and the closing phenylalanine or tryptophan. The D gene is left open where the match is weak. Clone size is shown for a subset of rows, as once, few, many or a class of expanded clone.

v_gene: TRBV29-1
d_gene: -
abundance: -
j_gene: TRBJ1-2
CDR3aa: CSAANQESYGYTF
CDR3nt: TGCAGCGCCGCCAACCAGGAAAGCTATGGCTACACCTTC

v_gene: TRBV27
d_gene: -
abundance: -
j_gene: TRBJ1-4
CDR3aa: CASSPLGATNEKLFF
CDR3nt: TGTGCCAGCAGTCCCCTAGGTGCAACTAATGAAAAACTGTTTTTT

v_gene: TRBV30
d_gene: -
abundance: once
j_gene: TRBJ1-4
CDR3aa: CAWSVGGNNEKLFF
CDR3nt: TGTGCCTGGAGTGTAGGAGGAAATAATGAAAAACTGTTTTTT

v_gene: TRBV19
d_gene: -
abundance: -
j_gene: TRBJ2-6
CDR3aa: CASSIGPGNRPGANVLTF
CDR3nt: TGTGCCAGTAGTATAGGTCCGGGGAATAGGCCTGGGGCCAACGTCCTGACTTTC

v_gene: TRBV7-9
d_gene: -
abundance: few
j_gene: TRBJ1-5
CDR3aa: CASSLMGGRGQPQHF
CDR3nt: TGTGCCAGCAGCTTAATGGGGGGGCGAGGTCAGCCCCAGCATTTT

v_gene: TRBV18
d_gene: TRBD1
abundance: once
j_gene: TRBJ1-2
CDR3aa: CASSPGTQGAVGYTF
CDR3nt: TGTGCCAGCTCACCAGGAACACAGGGGGCGGTCGGCTACACCTTC

v_gene: TRBV28
d_gene: TRBD1
abundance: -
j_gene: TRBJ1-2
CDR3aa: CASGQGTYGYTF
CDR3nt: TGTGCCAGCGGACAGGGTACTTATGGCTACACCTTC

v_gene: TRBV5-6
d_gene: -
abundance: -
j_gene: TRBJ2-2
CDR3aa: CASSSYPSNTGELFF
CDR3nt: TGTGCCAGCAGCTCCTACCCGTCTAACACCGGGGAGCTGTTTTTT

v_gene: TRBV18
d_gene: TRBD2
abundance: -
j_gene: TRBJ2-7
CDR3aa: CASSPPKAGGHYEQYF
CDR3nt: TGTGCCAGCTCACCACCGAAAGCGGGGGGGCACTACGAGCAGTACTTC

v_gene: TRBV6-2/TRBV6-3
d_gene: TRBD1
abundance: -
j_gene: TRBJ1-6
CDR3aa: CASSEKGARSSPLHF
CDR3nt: TGTGCCAGCAGCGAGAAGGGGGCGCGGAGCTCACCCCTCCACTTT

v_gene: TRBV29-1
d_gene: -
abundance: -
j_gene: TRBJ2-7
CDR3aa: CSVLQVLAGTVGYEQYF
CDR3nt: TGCAGCGTGCTTCAAGTCCTGGCCGGAACAGTCGGCTACGAGCAGTACTTC

v_gene: TRBV19
d_gene: -
abundance: -
j_gene: TRBJ1-3
CDR3aa: CASRGPGNTIYF
CDR3nt: TGTGCCAGTAGGGGCCCTGGAAACACCATATATTTT

v_gene: TRBV4-3
d_gene: TRBD1
abundance: -
j_gene: TRBJ1-2
CDR3aa: CASSQSTGGEYGYTF
CDR3nt: TGCGCCAGCAGCCAGTCGACAGGGGGCGAATATGGCTACACCTTC

v_gene: TRBV28
d_gene: -
abundance: once
j_gene: TRBJ2-5
CDR3aa: CASSSGYQETQYF
CDR3nt: TGTGCCAGCAGTTCGGGGTACCAAGAGACCCAGTACTTC

v_gene: TRBV28
d_gene: TRBD1
abundance: -
j_gene: TRBJ2-7
CDR3aa: CASRTNPGQLSSYEQYF
CDR3nt: TGTGCCAGCAGAACAAACCCGGGACAGTTGAGCTCCTACGAGCAGTACTTC

v_gene: TRBV28
d_gene: -
abundance: -
j_gene: TRBJ1-2
CDR3aa: CASSFPGLYGYTF
CDR3nt: TGTGCCAGCAGTTTTCCCGGTCTATATGGCTACACCTTC

v_gene: TRBV19
d_gene: TRBD1
abundance: -
j_gene: TRBJ1-5
CDR3aa: CASSPSRDRVFFGPQHF
CDR3nt: TGTGCCAGTAGTCCGTCTCGGGACAGGGTCTTTTTCGGACCCCAGCATTTT

v_gene: TRBV5-1
d_gene: TRBD1
abundance: -
j_gene: TRBJ2-1
CDR3aa: CASSFGTGPRGNEQFF
CDR3nt: TGCGCCAGCAGCTTTGGGACAGGCCCACGGGGGAATGAGCAGTTCTTC

v_gene: TRBV19
d_gene: -
abundance: -
j_gene: TRBJ1-3
CDR3aa: CASSIGGFSGNTIYF
CDR3nt: TGTGCCAGTAGTATCGGAGGCTTCTCTGGAAACACCATATATTTT

v_gene: TRBV18
d_gene: -
abundance: few
j_gene: TRBJ2-7
CDR3aa: CASSPPNEEEQYF
CDR3nt: TGTGCCAGCTCACCACCGAACGAGGAGGAGCAGTACTTC

v_gene: TRBV24-1
d_gene: -
abundance: -
j_gene: TRBJ1-2
CDR3aa: CATSDLQARYTF
CDR3nt: TGTGCCACCAGTGATTTACAGGCCCGCTACACCTTC

v_gene: TRBV5-4
d_gene: -
abundance: few
j_gene: TRBJ2-7
CDR3aa: CASSLDNEQYF
CDR3nt: TGTGCCAGCAGCTTGGACAACGAGCAGTACTTC

v_gene: TRBV18
d_gene: -
abundance: -
j_gene: TRBJ2-5
CDR3aa: CASSPPDRFQETQYF
CDR3nt: TGTGCCAGCTCACCACCGGACAGATTCCAAGAGACCCAGTACTTC

v_gene: TRBV6-6
d_gene: -
abundance: -
j_gene: TRBJ2-1
CDR3aa: CASSYSPDEQFF
CDR3nt: TGTGCCAGCAGTTACTCTCCGGATGAGCAGTTCTTC

v_gene: TRBV7-3
d_gene: TRBD2
abundance: -
j_gene: TRBJ2-2
CDR3aa: CASSSARGDGTGELFF
CDR3nt: TGTGCCAGCAGCTCAGCCCGGGGGGATGGCACCGGGGAGCTGTTTTTT

v_gene: TRBV10-2
d_gene: -
abundance: -
j_gene: TRBJ1-5
CDR3aa: CATTAQANQPQHF
CDR3nt: TGCGCCACAACGGCACAGGCGAATCAGCCCCAGCATTTT

v_gene: TRBV3-1/TRBV3-2
d_gene: -
abundance: -
j_gene: TRBJ2-1
CDR3aa: CASSQPRGVYNEQFF
CDR3nt: TGTGCCAGCAGCCAACCCAGGGGGGTCTACAATGAGCAGTTCTTC

v_gene: TRBV2
d_gene: -
abundance: -
j_gene: TRBJ1-6
CDR3aa: CASASGNGNSPLHF
CDR3nt: TGTGCCAGCGCTAGCGGGAACGGTAATTCACCCCTCCACTTT

v_gene: TRBV19
d_gene: TRBD1
abundance: -
j_gene: TRBJ2-7
CDR3aa: CASSLLPGQGTHEQYF
CDR3nt: TGTGCCAGTAGTTTACTGCCGGGACAGGGAACCCACGAGCAGTACTTC

v_gene: TRBV6-5
d_gene: TRBD1
abundance: -
j_gene: TRBJ1-2
CDR3aa: CASSYVQGAEGYTF
CDR3nt: TGTGCCAGCAGTTACGTACAGGGGGCCGAGGGCTACACCTTC

v_gene: TRBV5-1
d_gene: TRBD1
abundance: -
j_gene: TRBJ2-5
CDR3aa: CASSVSRNRGQETQYF
CDR3nt: TGCGCCAGCAGCGTAAGCCGGAACAGGGGCCAAGAGACCCAGTACTTC

v_gene: TRBV5-1
d_gene: -
abundance: -
j_gene: TRBJ2-7
CDR3aa: CASRFQEGSYEQYF
CDR3nt: TGCGCCAGCAGATTCCAGGAGGGATCCTACGAGCAGTACTTC

v_gene: TRBV3-1/TRBV3-2
d_gene: TRBD1
abundance: -
j_gene: TRBJ2-3
CDR3aa: CASSQWTGEDTQYF
CDR3nt: TGTGCCAGCAGCCAGTGGACAGGGGAAGATACGCAGTATTTT

v_gene: TRBV18
d_gene: -
abundance: few
j_gene: TRBJ1-2
CDR3aa: CASSPTGNPNYGYTF
CDR3nt: TGTGCCAGCTCGCCAACAGGAAACCCTAACTATGGCTACACCTTC

v_gene: TRBV29-1
d_gene: TRBD1
abundance: once
j_gene: TRBJ2-3
CDR3aa: CSVREGTGSTDTQYF
CDR3nt: TGCAGCGTCCGCGAGGGGACAGGGAGCACAGATACGCAGTATTTT

v_gene: TRBV6-2/TRBV6-3
d_gene: -
abundance: -
j_gene: TRBJ2-2
CDR3aa: CASSLTTARAGELFF
CDR3nt: TGTGCCAGCAGTTTAACAACCGCCCGGGCCGGGGAGCTGTTTTTT

v_gene: TRBV4-3
d_gene: TRBD1
abundance: -
j_gene: TRBJ2-3
CDR3aa: CASSQANPGQGAYTQYF
CDR3nt: TGCGCCAGCAGCCAAGCCAACCCGGGACAGGGGGCATATACGCAGTATTTT

v_gene: TRBV11-2
d_gene: -
abundance: -
j_gene: TRBJ1-1
CDR3aa: CASSLAGATEAFF
CDR3nt: TGTGCCAGCAGCTTGGCAGGGGCAACTGAAGCTTTCTTT

v_gene: TRBV2
d_gene: TRBD1
abundance: once
j_gene: TRBJ2-2
CDR3aa: CASSQDRGFTGELFF
CDR3nt: TGTGCCAGCAGCCAGGACAGGGGGTTCACCGGGGAGCTGTTTTTT

v_gene: TRBV11-3
d_gene: -
abundance: -
j_gene: TRBJ2-2
CDR3aa: CASSSPITRSGELFF
CDR3nt: TGTGCCAGCAGCTCGCCAATAACTAGATCCGGGGAGCTGTTTTTT

v_gene: TRBV28
d_gene: TRBD1
abundance: few
j_gene: TRBJ1-5
CDR3aa: CASSPAGGRNQPQHF
CDR3nt: TGTGCCAGCAGCCCCGCAGGGGGCAGGAATCAGCCCCAGCATTTT

v_gene: TRBV19
d_gene: -
abundance: -
j_gene: TRBJ1-1
CDR3aa: CASSIDGRNTEAFF
CDR3nt: TGTGCCAGTAGTATAGATGGGAGGAACACTGAAGCTTTCTTT

v_gene: TRBV6-5
d_gene: TRBD1
abundance: -
j_gene: TRBJ1-5
CDR3aa: CASRRQGGGNQPQHF
CDR3nt: TGTGCCAGCAGACGACAGGGGGGCGGCAATCAGCCCCAGCATTTT

v_gene: TRBV7-2
d_gene: -
abundance: few
j_gene: TRBJ1-6
CDR3aa: CASSVASGVRNSPLHF
CDR3nt: TGTGCCAGCAGCGTCGCGTCAGGGGTCCGTAATTCACCCCTCCACTTT

v_gene: TRBV29-1
d_gene: TRBD2
abundance: -
j_gene: TRBJ2-5
CDR3aa: CSVATSGTETQYF
CDR3nt: TGCAGCGTGGCGACTAGCGGGACGGAGACCCAGTACTTC

v_gene: TRBV5-6
d_gene: -
abundance: few
j_gene: TRBJ1-3
CDR3aa: CASSLIGGPGNTIYF
CDR3nt: TGTGCCAGCAGCTTGATTGGCGGTCCTGGAAACACCATATATTTT

v_gene: TRBV21-1
d_gene: -
abundance: -
j_gene: TRBJ2-5
CDR3aa: CASTPRGGMGETQYF
CDR3nt: TGTGCCAGCACCCCTCGGGGGGGTATGGGAGAGACCCAGTACTTC

v_gene: TRBV28
d_gene: -
abundance: -
j_gene: TRBJ2-3
CDR3aa: CASRADRRTDTQYF
CDR3nt: TGTGCCAGCAGGGCAGACAGGCGGACAGATACGCAGTATTTT

v_gene: TRBV4-1
d_gene: TRBD1
abundance: -
j_gene: TRBJ1-1
CDR3aa: CASSQLTGGMPLAFF
CDR3nt: TGCGCCAGCAGCCAATTGACAGGGGGAATGCCTTTAGCTTTCTTT

v_gene: TRBV10-1
d_gene: TRBD1
abundance: once
j_gene: TRBJ1-1
CDR3aa: CASSTSGGPEAFF
CDR3nt: TGCGCCAGCAGTACCTCAGGGGGCCCTGAAGCTTTCTTT

v_gene: TRBV18
d_gene: TRBD2
abundance: -
j_gene: TRBJ2-7
CDR3aa: CASSQTSGAYEQYF
CDR3nt: TGTGCCAGCTCACAAACTAGCGGGGCATACGAGCAGTACTTC

v_gene: TRBV10-3
d_gene: TRBD2
abundance: -
j_gene: TRBJ2-7
CDR3aa: CASSYTSGNTLSEQYF
CDR3nt: TGTGCCTCCAGCTACACTAGCGGGAACACACTTAGCGAGCAGTACTTC